A selection of T cell receptor beta chains follows, all from one sample in a study of cytomegalovirus exposure and HLA in healthy donors. Clones were sequenced by immunoSEQ multiplex PCR, and TCRdb holds only the in-frame ones, with some missing. The table lists about 140,000 clones, around three quarters of them singletons. Sequenced sample: PBMCs. These receptor sequences come from a man in his forties or fifties in good health and CMV-seronegative. The CDR3 runs from the conserved cysteine through the conserved F or W. Fields, in order: clone size, V gene, D gene, J gene, CDR3 protein, CDR3 DNA. The D gene is left open where the match is weak. The listing skips clone size in some rows; elsewhere it reads once, few, many or a size class.

>.|TRBV7-8|TRBD1|TRBJ1-1
CASRRDTDRGYKAFF
TGTGCCAGCAGACGTGACACGGACAGGGGTTACAAAGCTTTCTTT
>.|TRBV7-8|TRBD2|TRBJ2-5
CASSGTGLAGPLETQYF
TGTGCCAGCAGCGGGACCGGGTTAGCGGGTCCCCTGGAGACCCAGTACTTC
>few|TRBV10-3|.|TRBJ1-1
CAISESSEAFF
TGTGCCATCAGTGAGTCCTCTGAAGCTTTCTTT
>.|TRBV12-2|.|TRBJ2-7
CASRLGSGEQYF
TGTGCAAGTCGCTTAGGTTCAGGCGAGCAGTACTTC
>.|TRBV27|TRBD2|TRBJ2-1
CASSPGGGRLYYEQFF
TGTGCCAGCAGTCCCGGGGGCGGGAGGTTGTATTATGAGCAGTTCTTC
>.|TRBV27|.|TRBJ2-6
CASRRTAHSGANVLTF
TGTGCCAGCAGGCGGACAGCCCACTCTGGGGCCAACGTCCTGACTTTC
>.|TRBV9|TRBD1|TRBJ1-5
CASSGTGGDQPQHF
TGTGCCAGCAGCGGGACAGGGGGAGACCAGCCCCAGCATTTT
>.|TRBV4-1|TRBD1|TRBJ2-1
CASSQDPGQGLSYNEQFF
TGCGCCAGCAGCCAAGACCCTGGACAGGGCCTCTCCTACAATGAGCAGTTCTTC
>.|TRBV7-9|TRBD1|TRBJ1-4
CASSLGSGGNEKLFF
TGTGCCAGCAGCCTCGGATCAGGGGGTAATGAAAAACTGTTTTTT
>.|TRBV7-2|.|TRBJ2-2
CASSPQNRVTGELFF
TGTGCCAGCAGCCCCCAAAACAGGGTCACCGGGGAGCTGTTTTTT
>.|TRBV5-1|TRBD1|TRBJ1-1
CASSLMDRGTEAFF
TGCGCCAGCAGCTTGATGGACAGGGGAACTGAAGCTTTCTTT
>.|TRBV2|.|TRBJ2-2
CASSGTGATGELFF
TGTGCCAGCAGTGGTACAGGAGCCACCGGGGAGCTGTTTTTT
>.|TRBV7-2|.|TRBJ1-4
CASSLDPGNEKLFF
TGTGCCAGCAGCTTAGATCCAGGAAATGAAAAACTGTTTTTT
>.|TRBV2|TRBD1|TRBJ2-5
CASSAWTGGTMVVAQYF
TGTGCCAGCAGTGCGTGGACAGGGGGAACGATGGTGGTGGCCCAGTACTTC
>.|TRBV19|TRBD2|TRBJ2-1
CASNSGGAANEQFF
TGTGCCAGTAATTCCGGGGGGGCGGCGAATGAGCAGTTCTTC
>.|TRBV7-6|TRBD1|TRBJ1-4
CASSHDRDGSEKLFF
TGTGCCAGCAGCCACGACAGGGATGGCAGTGAAAAACTGTTTTTT
>.|TRBV15|TRBD1|TRBJ2-1
CATSNQQGDNEQFF
TGTGCCACCAGCAACCAACAGGGGGACAATGAGCAGTTCTTC
>.|TRBV6-5|TRBD2|TRBJ2-5
CASSREVGTQYF
TGTGCCAGCAGTCGGGAGGTGGGGACCCAGTACTTC
>.|TRBV7-9|TRBD1|TRBJ1-1
CSSSPEDRVTFF
TGTTCCAGCAGCCCAGAGGACAGGGTAACTTTCTTT
>once|TRBV5-6|TRBD2|TRBJ2-2
CASSLAGGADTGELFF
TGTGCCAGCAGCTTGGCCGGGGGGGCGGACACCGGGGAGCTGTTTTTT